The rows below give T cell receptor beta chains drawn from one sample of a study of cytomegalovirus exposure and HLA in healthy donors. Libraries were prepared by immunoSEQ multiplex PCR; TCRdb keeps only in-frame clonotypes and omits some of them. This table holds fewer than 200,000 clones, 87% found once. The material sequenced was PBMCs. These receptor sequences come from a woman in her twenties or thirties in good health and CMV-seronegative. Each CDR3 is given with its conserved first and last residue. Each record gives: V gene, CDR3 length, clone size, J gene, D gene, CDR3 protein, CDR3 DNA. D genes are given only for firm matches. A row's size may be missing; if present it is once, few, many or a size class.

v_gene: TRBV27
len: 14
abundance: .
j_gene: TRBJ1-1
d_gene: .
CDR3aa: CASKLEGRNTEAFF
CDR3nt: TGTGCCAGCAAGTTGGAGGGGAGAAACACTGAAGCTTTCTTT

v_gene: TRBV10-2
len: 15
abundance: .
j_gene: TRBJ1-5
d_gene: .
CDR3aa: CASSESGGAGQPQHF
CDR3nt: TGCGCCAGCAGTGAGTCAGGGGGGGCCGGGCAGCCCCAGCATTTT

v_gene: TRBV29-1
len: 13
abundance: .
j_gene: TRBJ2-2
d_gene: .
CDR3aa: CSVGGQYTGELFF
CDR3nt: TGCAGCGTTGGGGGGCAGTACACCGGGGAGCTGTTTTTT

v_gene: TRBV4-1
len: 14
abundance: .
j_gene: TRBJ1-1
d_gene: .
CDR3aa: CASSQAGGKGEAFF
CDR3nt: TGCGCCAGCAGCCAAGCCGGGGGAAAGGGTGAAGCTTTCTTT

v_gene: TRBV7-9
len: 16
abundance: .
j_gene: TRBJ2-3
d_gene: TRBD1
CDR3aa: CASSYRGSASTDTQYF
CDR3nt: TGTGCCAGCAGCTACAGGGGGTCGGCTAGCACAGATACGCAGTATTTT

v_gene: TRBV27
len: 13
abundance: few
j_gene: TRBJ1-1
d_gene: TRBD1
CDR3aa: CASSWGQGTEAFF
CDR3nt: TGTGCCAGCAGTTGGGGACAGGGCACTGAAGCTTTCTTT

v_gene: TRBV4-2
len: 14
abundance: .
j_gene: TRBJ2-3
d_gene: TRBD2
CDR3aa: CAIERGGLADTQYF
CDR3nt: TGTGCCATCGAGCGGGGGGGCCTCGCAGATACGCAGTATTTT

v_gene: TRBV15
len: 17
abundance: once
j_gene: TRBJ1-5
d_gene: .
CDR3aa: CATSSTYSGMGNQPQHF
CDR3nt: TGTGCCACCAGCAGCACCTATTCGGGTATGGGCAATCAGCCCCAGCATTTT

v_gene: TRBV27
len: 13
abundance: .
j_gene: TRBJ2-7
d_gene: .
CDR3aa: CASSYGTSYEQYF
CDR3nt: TGTGCCAGCAGTTACGGGACTTCCTACGAGCAGTACTTC

v_gene: TRBV10-1
len: 18
abundance: .
j_gene: TRBJ2-7
d_gene: TRBD2
CDR3aa: CASTRQPGPSGSSYEQYF
CDR3nt: TGCGCCAGCACCCGACAGCCAGGCCCTAGCGGGAGTTCCTACGAGCAGTACTTC

v_gene: TRBV5-8
len: 14
abundance: .
j_gene: TRBJ2-7
d_gene: TRBD1
CDR3aa: CASSFATGVNEQYF
CDR3nt: TGTGCCAGCAGTTTCGCGACAGGGGTTAACGAGCAGTACTTC

v_gene: TRBV10-3
len: 15
abundance: .
j_gene: TRBJ1-2
d_gene: .
CDR3aa: CAIREREGKNYGYTF
CDR3nt: TGTGCCATCCGGGAGCGGGAGGGGAAGAACTATGGCTACACCTTC

v_gene: TRBV25-1
len: 14
abundance: .
j_gene: TRBJ2-2
d_gene: .
CDR3aa: CASSGLGPTGELFF
CDR3nt: TGTGCCAGCAGTGGGCTAGGTCCCACCGGGGAGCTGTTTTTT

v_gene: TRBV29-1
len: 15
abundance: .
j_gene: TRBJ2-2
d_gene: .
CDR3aa: CSVSVGATNTGELFF
CDR3nt: TGCAGCGTTTCGGTAGGGGCTACCAACACCGGGGAGCTGTTTTTT

v_gene: TRBV5-4
len: 17
abundance: .
j_gene: TRBJ1-2
d_gene: .
CDR3aa: CASSPWLGITGYDGYTF
CDR3nt: TGTGCCAGCAGCCCGTGGCTGGGGATCACAGGGTACGATGGCTACACCTTC

v_gene: TRBV6-6
len: 15
abundance: .
j_gene: TRBJ2-5
d_gene: TRBD2
CDR3aa: CASIGISGGEETQYF
CDR3nt: TGTGCCAGCATCGGGATAAGCGGGGGGGAAGAGACCCAGTACTTC

v_gene: TRBV6-5
len: 13
abundance: .
j_gene: TRBJ2-4
d_gene: .
CDR3aa: CASSSGQKNIQYF
CDR3nt: TGTGCCAGCAGTTCTGGACAGAAAAACATTCAGTACTTC

v_gene: TRBV9
len: 13
abundance: .
j_gene: TRBJ1-6
d_gene: TRBD1
CDR3aa: CASSPRGQSPLHF
CDR3nt: TGTGCCAGCAGCCCCAGGGGGCAGTCACCCCTCCACTTT

v_gene: TRBV10-2
len: 13
abundance: .
j_gene: TRBJ1-2
d_gene: .
CDR3aa: CASSEQGLRGYTF
CDR3nt: TGCGCCAGCAGTGAGCAGGGGCTTCGAGGCTACACCTTC

v_gene: TRBV30
len: 19
abundance: few
j_gene: TRBJ2-2
d_gene: TRBD2
CDR3aa: CAWSPPLLRRGGDTGELFF
CDR3nt: TGTGCCTGGAGTCCCCCCCTACTACGGCGGGGGGGGGACACCGGGGAGCTGTTTTTT

v_gene: TRBV30
len: 14
abundance: once
j_gene: TRBJ2-5
d_gene: .
CDR3aa: CASRGGRQQETQYF
CDR3nt: TGTGCCTCTCGAGGGGGACGGCAACAAGAGACCCAGTACTTC

v_gene: TRBV27
len: 16
abundance: .
j_gene: TRBJ2-7
d_gene: TRBD2
CDR3aa: CASSLRSRGGPYEQYF
CDR3nt: TGTGCCAGCAGTTTAAGGTCGCGGGGGGGCCCCTACGAGCAGTACTTC

v_gene: TRBV13
len: 14
abundance: .
j_gene: TRBJ1-1
d_gene: .
CDR3aa: CASSPDFSNGGAFF
CDR3nt: TGTGCCAGCAGCCCGGACTTTAGTAACGGTGGAGCTTTCTTT

v_gene: TRBV28
len: 14
abundance: .
j_gene: TRBJ2-5
d_gene: TRBD2
CDR3aa: CASSLAGRLGTQYF
CDR3nt: TGTGCCAGCAGCCTAGCGGGGAGGCTCGGGACCCAGTACTTC

v_gene: TRBV30
len: 15
abundance: .
j_gene: TRBJ1-3
d_gene: TRBD1
CDR3aa: CAWSVQGPYGNTIYF
CDR3nt: TGTGCCTGGAGTGTACAGGGGCCGTATGGAAACACCATATATTTT

v_gene: TRBV5-1
len: 18
abundance: .
j_gene: TRBJ1-6
d_gene: TRBD1
CDR3aa: CASSSIQGGSSYNSPLHF
CDR3nt: TGCGCCAGCAGCTCGATACAGGGGGGGAGTTCCTATAATTCACCCCTCCACTTT

v_gene: TRBV6-5
len: 15
abundance: .
j_gene: TRBJ2-2
d_gene: TRBD1
CDR3aa: CASSNVQGTAGELFF
CDR3nt: TGTGCCAGCAGCAACGTACAGGGGACCGCCGGGGAGCTGTTTTTT

v_gene: TRBV19
len: 15
abundance: .
j_gene: TRBJ2-5
d_gene: TRBD1
CDR3aa: CASSIGGQGRETQYF
CDR3nt: TGTGCCAGTAGTATAGGAGGACAGGGGAGGGAGACCCAGTACTTC

v_gene: TRBV6-6
len: 14
abundance: .
j_gene: TRBJ1-2
d_gene: .
CDR3aa: CASSYSGGYEGYTF
CDR3nt: TGTGCCAGCAGTTACTCCGGAGGGTACGAAGGCTACACCTTC

v_gene: TRBV30
len: 15
abundance: once
j_gene: TRBJ1-2
d_gene: .
CDR3aa: CAWTSVGGPTGGYTF
CDR3nt: TGTGCCTGGACCTCGGTAGGGGGACCCACGGGGGGCTACACCTTC

v_gene: TRBV11-1
len: 12
abundance: .
j_gene: TRBJ2-7
d_gene: .
CDR3aa: CASSPGQYEQYF
CDR3nt: TGTGCCAGCAGCCCCGGACAGTACGAGCAGTACTTC

v_gene: TRBV29-1
len: 11
abundance: .
j_gene: TRBJ2-7
d_gene: .
CDR3aa: CSVVSGYEQYF
CDR3nt: TGCAGCGTTGTTAGCGGCTACGAGCAGTACTTC

v_gene: TRBV6-4
len: 17
abundance: .
j_gene: TRBJ2-3
d_gene: TRBD2
CDR3aa: CASSETPGGEGQDTQYF
CDR3nt: TGTGCCAGCAGTGAAACCCCTGGGGGGGAAGGGCAAGATACGCAGTATTTT

v_gene: TRBV6-1
len: 15
abundance: .
j_gene: TRBJ1-4
d_gene: TRBD1
CDR3aa: CASSDWGAGGEKLFF
CDR3nt: TGTGCCAGCAGTGATTGGGGGGCAGGGGGTGAAAAACTGTTTTTT

v_gene: TRBV9
len: 16
abundance: .
j_gene: TRBJ1-2
d_gene: TRBD1
CDR3aa: CASTFGTGSPRHGYTF
CDR3nt: TGTGCCAGCACCTTCGGGACAGGGAGCCCCCGGCATGGCTACACCTTC

v_gene: TRBV27
len: 16
abundance: .
j_gene: TRBJ1-1
d_gene: TRBD1
CDR3aa: CASSPRTGVMNTEAFF
CDR3nt: TGTGCCAGCAGTCCTAGGACAGGTGTCATGAACACTGAAGCTTTCTTT

v_gene: TRBV14
len: 16
abundance: .
j_gene: TRBJ1-6
d_gene: .
CDR3aa: CASSQPGGSYNSPLHF
CDR3nt: TGTGCCAGCAGCCAACCGGGAGGGTCCTATAATTCACCCCTCCACTTT

v_gene: TRBV27
len: 13
abundance: once
j_gene: TRBJ1-2
d_gene: .
CDR3aa: CASSSSPNYGYTF
CDR3nt: TGTGCCAGCAGTTCTTCCCCTAACTATGGCTACACCTTC

v_gene: TRBV19
len: 16
abundance: .
j_gene: TRBJ1-3
d_gene: .
CDR3aa: CASTRVGRAYGNTIYF
CDR3nt: TGTGCCAGTACCCGAGTAGGCAGGGCGTATGGAAACACCATATATTTT

v_gene: TRBV27
len: 13
abundance: .
j_gene: TRBJ2-7
d_gene: .
CDR3aa: CAIRRVSSYEQYF
CDR3nt: TGTGCCATCCGGAGGGTGAGCTCCTACGAGCAGTACTTC

v_gene: TRBV4-1
len: 14
abundance: .
j_gene: TRBJ1-2
d_gene: TRBD1
CDR3aa: CASSFIDRGYGYTF
CDR3nt: TGCGCCAGCAGCTTCATAGACAGGGGATACGGCTACACCTTC

v_gene: TRBV19
len: 15
abundance: .
j_gene: TRBJ1-4
d_gene: .
CDR3aa: CASNHRGLGGEKLFF
CDR3nt: TGTGCCAGTAATCATCGGGGCCTCGGGGGTGAAAAACTGTTTTTT

v_gene: TRBV28
len: 14
abundance: .
j_gene: TRBJ1-2
d_gene: TRBD1
CDR3aa: CASSTHPGQGGHTF
CDR3nt: TGTGCCAGCAGTACACATCCGGGACAGGGTGGTCACACCTTC

v_gene: TRBV29-1
len: 16
abundance: .
j_gene: TRBJ2-1
d_gene: .
CDR3aa: CSVGGFGGSPYNEQFF
CDR3nt: TGCAGCGTTGGGGGATTTGGGGGGTCCCCGTACAATGAGCAGTTCTTC

v_gene: TRBV19
len: 14
abundance: .
j_gene: TRBJ2-1
d_gene: TRBD2
CDR3aa: CASRYGGINNEQFF
CDR3nt: TGTGCCAGTAGATACGGGGGGATAAACAATGAGCAGTTCTTC

v_gene: TRBV2
len: 16
abundance: .
j_gene: TRBJ1-2
d_gene: .
CDR3aa: CASSEAYQQEGSGYTF
CDR3nt: TGTGCCAGCAGTGAAGCGTATCAGCAAGAGGGTTCTGGCTACACCTTC

v_gene: TRBV27
len: 15
abundance: .
j_gene: TRBJ2-5
d_gene: TRBD1
CDR3aa: CASSSGTGARTTQYF
CDR3nt: TGTGCCAGCAGTTCTGGGACAGGGGCCAGGACGACCCAGTACTTC

v_gene: TRBV7-9
len: 18
abundance: .
j_gene: TRBJ1-6
d_gene: TRBD1
CDR3aa: CASSFGGQGSSYNSPLHF
CDR3nt: TGTGCCAGCAGCTTCGGGGGACAGGGGAGCTCCTATAATTCACCCCTCCACTTT

v_gene: TRBV21-1
len: 14
abundance: .
j_gene: TRBJ2-7
d_gene: .
CDR3aa: CASKGGQGAYEQYF
CDR3nt: TGTGCCAGCAAGGGCGGACAGGGTGCCTACGAGCAGTACTTC

v_gene: TRBV7-6
len: 15
abundance: .
j_gene: TRBJ2-7
d_gene: TRBD2
CDR3aa: CASSLGPAGGYEQYF
CDR3nt: TGTGCCAGCAGCCTCGGCCCAGCGGGGGGCTACGAGCAGTACTTC

v_gene: TRBV6-6
len: 16
abundance: .
j_gene: TRBJ2-7
d_gene: TRBD1
CDR3aa: CASSYNRDRSSYEQYF
CDR3nt: TGTGCCAGCAGTTACAACAGGGACAGGAGCTCCTACGAGCAGTACTTC

v_gene: TRBV15
len: 14
abundance: .
j_gene: TRBJ1-2
d_gene: .
CDR3aa: CATSKPGQSYGYTF
CDR3nt: TGTGCCACCAGCAAACCCGGACAGTCGTATGGCTACACCTTC

v_gene: TRBV15
len: 14
abundance: .
j_gene: TRBJ1-1
d_gene: .
CDR3aa: CATSRAGSLTEAFF
CDR3nt: TGTGCCACCAGCAGAGCCGGTTCTCTAACTGAAGCTTTCTTT

v_gene: TRBV7-9
len: 17
abundance: .
j_gene: TRBJ2-5
d_gene: TRBD2
CDR3aa: CASSLGRTSGGQETQYF
CDR3nt: TGTGCCAGCAGCCTAGGGCGGACTAGCGGGGGCCAAGAGACCCAGTACTTC

v_gene: TRBV7-6
len: 16
abundance: .
j_gene: TRBJ2-1
d_gene: .
CDR3aa: CASSLDVRSSYNEQFF
CDR3nt: TGTGCCAGCAGCTTAGACGTAAGGAGCTCCTACAATGAGCAGTTCTTC

v_gene: TRBV11-2
len: 17
abundance: .
j_gene: TRBJ2-2
d_gene: TRBD2
CDR3aa: CASSVPSGGAHTGELFF
CDR3nt: TGTGCCAGCAGCGTACCTAGCGGGGGGGCGCACACCGGGGAGCTGTTTTTT

v_gene: TRBV30
len: 10
abundance: few
j_gene: TRBJ1-1
d_gene: .
CDR3aa: CAQGAAEAFF
CDR3nt: TGTGCCCAGGGTGCCGCTGAAGCTTTCTTT

v_gene: TRBV14
len: 13
abundance: .
j_gene: TRBJ1-1
d_gene: .
CDR3aa: CASGEDLNTEAFF
CDR3nt: TGTGCCAGCGGGGAGGATTTGAACACTGAAGCTTTCTTT

v_gene: TRBV7-2
len: 15
abundance: .
j_gene: TRBJ2-1
d_gene: .
CDR3aa: CASSLDTSLGNEQFF
CDR3nt: TGTGCCAGCAGCTTAGATACTAGCTTAGGGAATGAGCAGTTCTTC

v_gene: TRBV4-1
len: 15
abundance: .
j_gene: TRBJ1-6
d_gene: .
CDR3aa: CASSQDSSYNSPLHF
CDR3nt: TGCGCCAGCAGCCAAGACAGCTCCTATAATTCACCCCTCCACTTT